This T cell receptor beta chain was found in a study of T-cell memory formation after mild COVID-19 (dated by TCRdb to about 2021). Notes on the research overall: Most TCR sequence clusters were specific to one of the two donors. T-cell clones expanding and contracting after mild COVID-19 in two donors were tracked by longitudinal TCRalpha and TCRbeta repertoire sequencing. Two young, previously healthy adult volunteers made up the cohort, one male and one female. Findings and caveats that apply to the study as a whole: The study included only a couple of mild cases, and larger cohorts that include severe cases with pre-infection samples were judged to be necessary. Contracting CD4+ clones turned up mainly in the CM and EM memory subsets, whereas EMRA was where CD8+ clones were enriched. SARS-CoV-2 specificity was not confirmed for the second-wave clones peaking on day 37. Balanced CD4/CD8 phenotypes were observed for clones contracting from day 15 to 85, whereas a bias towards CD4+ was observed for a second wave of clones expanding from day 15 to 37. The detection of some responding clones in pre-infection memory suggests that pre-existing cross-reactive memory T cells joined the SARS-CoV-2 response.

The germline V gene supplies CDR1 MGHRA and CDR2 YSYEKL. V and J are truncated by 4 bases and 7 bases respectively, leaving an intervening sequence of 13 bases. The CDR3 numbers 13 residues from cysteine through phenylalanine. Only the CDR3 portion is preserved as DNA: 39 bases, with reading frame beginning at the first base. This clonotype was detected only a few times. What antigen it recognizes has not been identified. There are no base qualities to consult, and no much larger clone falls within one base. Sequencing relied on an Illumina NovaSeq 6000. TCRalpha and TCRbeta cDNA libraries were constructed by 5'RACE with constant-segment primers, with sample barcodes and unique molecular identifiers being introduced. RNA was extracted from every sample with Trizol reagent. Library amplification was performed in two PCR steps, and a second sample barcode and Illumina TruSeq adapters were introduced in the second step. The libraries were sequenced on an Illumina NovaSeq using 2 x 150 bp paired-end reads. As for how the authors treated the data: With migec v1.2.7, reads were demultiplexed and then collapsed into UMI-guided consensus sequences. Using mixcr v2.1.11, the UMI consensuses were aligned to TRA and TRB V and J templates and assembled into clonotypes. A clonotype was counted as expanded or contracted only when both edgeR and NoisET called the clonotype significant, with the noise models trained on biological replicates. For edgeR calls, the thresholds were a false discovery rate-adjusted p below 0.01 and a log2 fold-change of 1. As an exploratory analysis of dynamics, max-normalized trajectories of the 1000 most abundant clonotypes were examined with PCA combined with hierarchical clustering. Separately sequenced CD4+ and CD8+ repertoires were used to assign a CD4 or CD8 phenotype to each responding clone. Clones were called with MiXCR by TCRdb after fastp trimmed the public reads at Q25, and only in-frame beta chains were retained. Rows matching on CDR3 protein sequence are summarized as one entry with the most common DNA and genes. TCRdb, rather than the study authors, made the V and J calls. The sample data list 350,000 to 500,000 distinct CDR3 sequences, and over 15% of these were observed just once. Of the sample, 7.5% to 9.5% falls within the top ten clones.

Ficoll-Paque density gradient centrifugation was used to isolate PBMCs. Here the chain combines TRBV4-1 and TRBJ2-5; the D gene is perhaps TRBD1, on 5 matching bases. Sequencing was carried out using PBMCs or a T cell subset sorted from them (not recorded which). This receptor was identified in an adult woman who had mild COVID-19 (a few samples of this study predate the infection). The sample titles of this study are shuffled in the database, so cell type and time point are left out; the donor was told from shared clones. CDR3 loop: CASSRTPLGTQYF. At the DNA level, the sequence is TGCGCCAGCAGCCGGACACCCCTGGGGACCCAGTACTTC.